In this sample, the clone carrying this TCR beta chain turned up once. Patients each gave 1 to 8 samples, pretreatment and on-treatment. This sample stems from a study of PD-L1 blockade in urothelial cancer. At the level of the study: Males with bladder-origin urothelial cancer constituted about 90% of the roughly 30 patients. Peripheral blood specimens exhibited a median yield of 141,255 T cells.

The CDR3 is made up of 9 amino acids. The V gene's germline CDR1 is MDHEN and CDR2 SYDVKM. V was cut by 7 bases and J by 15 bases, with 10 bases left in between. Profiling relied on immunoSEQ multiplex PCR, and the TCRdb table lists in-frame clones only, not all of them. The sample carries some 20,000 clones, about 91% recorded once. The specimen was PBMCs, collected around atezolizumab (anti-PD-L1) treatment. This TCR was sampled from a man aged 45-60 years with urothelial cancer. The J gene is TRBJ2-1, the V gene TRBV28; tentative D call: TRBD2 (6 bases). The CDR3 DNA reads as TGTGCCAGCACCCTGCGGGGGTTCTTC. This translates into CASTLRGFF.